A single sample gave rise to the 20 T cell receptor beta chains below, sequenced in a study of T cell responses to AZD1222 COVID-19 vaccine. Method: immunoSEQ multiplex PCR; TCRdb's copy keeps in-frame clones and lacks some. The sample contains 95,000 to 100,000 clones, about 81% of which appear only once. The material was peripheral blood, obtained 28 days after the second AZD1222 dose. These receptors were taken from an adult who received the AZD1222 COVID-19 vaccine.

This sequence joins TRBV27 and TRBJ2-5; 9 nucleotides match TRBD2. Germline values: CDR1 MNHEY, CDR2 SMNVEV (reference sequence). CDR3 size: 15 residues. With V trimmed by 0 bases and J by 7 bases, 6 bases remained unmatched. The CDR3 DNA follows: TGTGCCAGCAGTTTATCCGCGGGGGGGCTGGGGACCCAGTACTTC. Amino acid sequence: CASSLSAGGLGTQYF.

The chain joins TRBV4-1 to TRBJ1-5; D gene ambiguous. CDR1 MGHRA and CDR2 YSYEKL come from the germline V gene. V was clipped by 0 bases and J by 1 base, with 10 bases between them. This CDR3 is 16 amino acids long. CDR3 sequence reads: CASSQEVGGSNQPQHF. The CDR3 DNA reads TGCGCCAGCAGCCAAGAGGTTGGAGGGAGCAATCAGCCCCAGCATTTT.

The CDR3 protein is CASSLNYEQYF. The DNA for the CDR3 is TGTGCCAGCAGCTTGAACTACGAGCAGTACTTC. J is TRBJ2-7 and V is TRBV5-6, with no clear D. The CDR3 totals 11 residues. V was pared by 1 base and J by 3 bases, with 2 bases between. Germline values: CDR1 SGHDT, CDR2 YYEEEE.

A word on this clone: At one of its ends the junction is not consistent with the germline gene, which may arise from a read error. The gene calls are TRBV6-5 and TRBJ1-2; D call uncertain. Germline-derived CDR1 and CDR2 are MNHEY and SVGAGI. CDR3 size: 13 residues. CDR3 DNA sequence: TGTGCCAGCAGTGACTCAGGCGACTATGGCTACACCTTC. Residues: CASSDSGDYGYTF.

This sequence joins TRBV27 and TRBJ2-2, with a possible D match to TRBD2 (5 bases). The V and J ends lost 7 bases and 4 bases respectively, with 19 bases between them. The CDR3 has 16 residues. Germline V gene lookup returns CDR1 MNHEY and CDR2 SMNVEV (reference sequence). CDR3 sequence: CASTPRWPGSTGELFF. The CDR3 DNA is TGTGCCAGCACCCCCCGATGGCCGGGGTCCACCGGGGAGCTGTTTTTT.

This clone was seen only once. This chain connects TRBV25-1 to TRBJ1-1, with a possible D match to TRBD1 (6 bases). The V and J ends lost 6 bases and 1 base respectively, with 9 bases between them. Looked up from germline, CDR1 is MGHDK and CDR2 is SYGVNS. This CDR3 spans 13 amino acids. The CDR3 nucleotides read TGTGCCAGCAGCCGACAGGAGAACACTGAAGCTTTCTTT. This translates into CASSRQENTEAFF.

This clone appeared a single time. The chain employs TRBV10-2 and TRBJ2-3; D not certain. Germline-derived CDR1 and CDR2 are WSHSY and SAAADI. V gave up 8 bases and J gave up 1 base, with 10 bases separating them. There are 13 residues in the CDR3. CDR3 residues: CASLGGGTDTQYF. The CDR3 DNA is TGCGCCAGCCTGGGTGGGGGCACAGATACGCAGTATTTT.

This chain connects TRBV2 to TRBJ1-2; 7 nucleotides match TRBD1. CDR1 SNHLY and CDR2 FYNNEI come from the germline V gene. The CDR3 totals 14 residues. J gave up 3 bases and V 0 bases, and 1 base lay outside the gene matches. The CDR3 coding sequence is TGTGCCAGCAGTGAAGCAGGGACAGACTATGGCTACACCTTC. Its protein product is CASSEAGTDYGYTF.

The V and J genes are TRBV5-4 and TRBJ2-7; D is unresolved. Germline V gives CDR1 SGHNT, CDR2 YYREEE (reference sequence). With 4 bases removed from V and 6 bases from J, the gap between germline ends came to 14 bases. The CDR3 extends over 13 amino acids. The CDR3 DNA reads TGTGCCAGCAGCGAACGGCCGCCATCCGAGCAGTACTTC. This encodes CASSERPPSEQYF. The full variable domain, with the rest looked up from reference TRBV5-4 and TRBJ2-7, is ETGVTQSPTHLIKTRGQQVTLRCSSQSGHNTVSWYQQALGQGPQFIFQYYREEENGRGNFPPRFSGLQFPNYSSELNVNALELDDSALYLCASSERPPSEQYFGPGTRLTVT.

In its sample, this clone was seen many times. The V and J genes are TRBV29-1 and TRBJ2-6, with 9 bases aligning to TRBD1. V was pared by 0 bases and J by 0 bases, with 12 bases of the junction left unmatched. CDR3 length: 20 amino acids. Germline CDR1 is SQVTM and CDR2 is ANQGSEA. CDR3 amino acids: CSVEDRGTGPSYSGANVLTF. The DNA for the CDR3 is TGCAGCGTTGAAGATCGAGGGACAGGGCCTTCCTACTCTGGGGCCAACGTCCTGACTTTC.

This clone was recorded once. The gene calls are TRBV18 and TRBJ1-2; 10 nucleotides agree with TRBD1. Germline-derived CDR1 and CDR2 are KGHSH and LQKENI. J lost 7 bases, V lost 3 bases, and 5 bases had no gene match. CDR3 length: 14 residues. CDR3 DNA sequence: TGTGCCAGCTCACCCCCCGGGACAGGGGTTGGCTACACCTTC. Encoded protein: CASSPPGTGVGYTF.

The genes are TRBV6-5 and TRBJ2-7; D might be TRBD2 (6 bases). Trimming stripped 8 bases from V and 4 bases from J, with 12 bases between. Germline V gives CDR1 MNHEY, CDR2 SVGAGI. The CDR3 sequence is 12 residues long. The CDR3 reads CASGTWSYEQYF. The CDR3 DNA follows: TGTGCCAGCGGGACTTGGTCTTACGAGCAGTACTTC.

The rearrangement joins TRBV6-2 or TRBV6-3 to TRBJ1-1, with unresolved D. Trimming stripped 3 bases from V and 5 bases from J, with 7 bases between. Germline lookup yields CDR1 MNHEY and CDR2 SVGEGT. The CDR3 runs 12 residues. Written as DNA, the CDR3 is TGTGCCAGCAGTTATCTGGGTACTGAAGCTTTCTTT. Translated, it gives CASSYLGTEAFF.

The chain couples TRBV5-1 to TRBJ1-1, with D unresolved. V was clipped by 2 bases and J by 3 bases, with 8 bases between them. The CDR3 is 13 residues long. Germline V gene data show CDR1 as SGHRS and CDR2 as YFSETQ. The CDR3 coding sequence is TGCGCCAGCAGCTTCCTGGTCGACACTGAAGCTTTCTTT. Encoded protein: CASSFLVDTEAFF. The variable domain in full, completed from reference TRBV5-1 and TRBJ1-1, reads KAGVTQTPRYLIKTRGQQVTLSCSPISGHRSVSWYQQTPGQGLQFLFEYFSETQRNKGNFPGRFSGRQFSNSRSEMNVSTLELGDSALYLCASSFLVDTEAFFGQGTRLTVV.

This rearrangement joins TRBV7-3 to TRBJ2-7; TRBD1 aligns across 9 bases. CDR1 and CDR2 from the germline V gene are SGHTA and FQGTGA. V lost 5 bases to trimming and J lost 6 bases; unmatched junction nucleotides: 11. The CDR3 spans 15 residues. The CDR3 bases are TGTGCCAGCAGCCCGGGACCGGGACAGGGTGCCGAGCAGTACTTC. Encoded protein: CASSPGPGQGAEQYF.

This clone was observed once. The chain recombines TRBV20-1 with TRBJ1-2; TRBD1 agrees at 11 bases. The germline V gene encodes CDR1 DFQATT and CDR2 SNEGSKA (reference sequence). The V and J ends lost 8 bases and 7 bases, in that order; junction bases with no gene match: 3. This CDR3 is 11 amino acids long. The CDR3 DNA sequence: TGCAGTTTGGACAGGGGGCTTGGCTACACCTTC. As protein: CSLDRGLGYTF.

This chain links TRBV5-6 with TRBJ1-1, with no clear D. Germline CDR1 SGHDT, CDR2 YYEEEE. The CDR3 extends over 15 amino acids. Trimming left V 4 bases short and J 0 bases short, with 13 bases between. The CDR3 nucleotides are TGTGCCAGCAGCCCTCGGGTCCTCCTGAACACTGAAGCTTTCTTT. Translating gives CASSPRVLLNTEAFF.

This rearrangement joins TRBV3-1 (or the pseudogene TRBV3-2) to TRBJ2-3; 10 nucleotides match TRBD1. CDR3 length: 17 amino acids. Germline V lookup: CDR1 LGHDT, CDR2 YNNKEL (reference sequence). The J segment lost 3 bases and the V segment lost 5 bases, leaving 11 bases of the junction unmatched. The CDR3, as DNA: TGTGCCAGCAGCACCCGAAGGACAGGGGGGCGGACAGATACGCAGTATTTT. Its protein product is CASSTRRTGGRTDTQYF.

CDR3 sequence reads: CASSLGLNEKLFF. The CDR3 DNA sequence: TGTGCCAGCAGTTTGGGCCTAAATGAAAAACTGTTTTTT. The chain carries TRBV12-3 or TRBV12-4 and TRBJ1-4, with D hard to call. V was pared by 3 bases and J by 5 bases, with 7 bases between. The CDR3 is 13 residues long.

CDR3 nucleotide sequence: TGCAGTGCTAGTAGGACTAGCGGTTCCTACGAGCAGTACTTC. Residues: CSASRTSGSYEQYF. The genes are TRBV20-1 and TRBJ2-7; 10 bases line up with TRBD2. The CDR3 consists of 14 residues. Germline CDR1 and CDR2: DFQATT and SNEGSKA (reference sequence). V lost 3 bases and J lost 1; bases outside the gene matches: 3.